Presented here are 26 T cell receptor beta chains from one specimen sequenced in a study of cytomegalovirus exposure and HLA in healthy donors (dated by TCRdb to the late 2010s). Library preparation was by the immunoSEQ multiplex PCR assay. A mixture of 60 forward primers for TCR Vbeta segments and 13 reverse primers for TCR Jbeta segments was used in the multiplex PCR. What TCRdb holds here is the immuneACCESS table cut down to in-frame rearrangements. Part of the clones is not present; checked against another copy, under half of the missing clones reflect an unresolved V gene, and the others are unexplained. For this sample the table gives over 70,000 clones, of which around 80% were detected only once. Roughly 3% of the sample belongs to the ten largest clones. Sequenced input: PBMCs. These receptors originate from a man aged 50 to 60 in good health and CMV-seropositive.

CDR3 DNA: TGCGCCAGCAGCACAAGTGGGGGGGAGGGCAATGAGCAGTTCTTC. Residues: CASSTSGGEGNEQFF. The chain combines TRBV5-1 with TRBJ2-1; 7 nucleotides agree with TRBD2. The CDR3 runs 15 residues. Germline V gene lookup returns CDR1 SGHRS and CDR2 YFSETQ. J gave up 6 bases and V 4 bases, and 10 bases lay outside the gene matches.

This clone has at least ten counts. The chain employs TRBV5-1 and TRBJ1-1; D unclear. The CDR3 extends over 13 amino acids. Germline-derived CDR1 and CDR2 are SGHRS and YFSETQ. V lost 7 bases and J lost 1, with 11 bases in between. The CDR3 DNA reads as TGCGCCAGCTCAACGGGAGCGAACACTGAAGCTTTCTTT. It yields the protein CASSTGANTEAFF.

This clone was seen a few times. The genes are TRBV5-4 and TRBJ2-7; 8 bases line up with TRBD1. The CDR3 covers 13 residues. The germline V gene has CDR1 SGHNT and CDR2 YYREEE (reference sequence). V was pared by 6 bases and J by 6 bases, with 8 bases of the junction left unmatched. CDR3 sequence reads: CASTDREGSEQYF. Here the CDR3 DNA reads TGTGCCAGCACGGACAGGGAAGGATCCGAGCAGTACTTC.

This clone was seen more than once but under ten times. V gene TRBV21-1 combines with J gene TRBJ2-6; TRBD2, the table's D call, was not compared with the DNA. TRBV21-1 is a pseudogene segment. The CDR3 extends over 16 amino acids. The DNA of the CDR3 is TGTGCCAGCACCGGGAGGACCGACTCTGGGGCCAACGTCCTGACTTTC. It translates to CASTGRTDSGANVLTF.

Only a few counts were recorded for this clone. The CDR3 DNA follows: TGCGCCAGCAGCTTGGGGTATCTTTTTAGGGGCCAGGACGAGCAGTACTTC. Protein product: CASSLGYLFRGQDEQYF. This chain connects TRBV5-1 to TRBJ2-7; maybe TRBD1 (5 bases). CDR1 and CDR2 (germline): SGHRS, YFSETQ. The germline V and J ends were trimmed by 0 bases and 5 bases, with 21 bases remaining between them. This CDR3 has 17 amino acids.

The CDR3 loop is CASRRGLAGQETQYF. CDR3 sequence (DNA): TGTGCCAGTAGACGGGGACTAGCGGGACAAGAGACCCAGTACTTC. The V and J genes are TRBV19 and TRBJ2-5; 13 bases match TRBD2. V was pared by 6 bases and J by 2 bases, with 3 bases of the junction left unmatched. Germline V CDR1 and CDR2: LNHDA, SQIVND (reference sequence). The CDR3 is 15 residues long. Using reference TRBV19 and TRBJ2-5 for the parts outside the CDR3, the full variable domain is DGGITQSPKYLFRKEGQNVTLSCEQNLNHDAMYWYRQDPGQGLRLIYYSQIVNDFQKGDIAEGYSVSREKKESFPLTVTSAQKNPTAFYLCASRRGLAGQETQYFGPGTRLLVL.

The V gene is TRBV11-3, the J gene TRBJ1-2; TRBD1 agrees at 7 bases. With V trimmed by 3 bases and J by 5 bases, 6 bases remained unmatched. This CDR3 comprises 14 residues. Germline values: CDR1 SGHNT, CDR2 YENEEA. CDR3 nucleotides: TGTGCCAGCAGCTTTTCCCCAGGGGGGTATGGCTACACCTTC. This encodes CASSFSPGGYGYTF.

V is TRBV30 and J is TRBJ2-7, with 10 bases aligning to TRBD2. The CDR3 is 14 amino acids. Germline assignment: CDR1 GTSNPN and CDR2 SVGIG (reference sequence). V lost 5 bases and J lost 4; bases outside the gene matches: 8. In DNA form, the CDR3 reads TGTGCCTGGGGCCGGACTAGCGGATTTTACGAGCAGTACTTC. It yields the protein CAWGRTSGFYEQYF.

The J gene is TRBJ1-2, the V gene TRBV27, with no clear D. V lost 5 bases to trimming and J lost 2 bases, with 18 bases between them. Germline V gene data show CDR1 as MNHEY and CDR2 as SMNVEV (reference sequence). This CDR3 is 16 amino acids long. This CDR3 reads CASSRTAGPSNYGYTF. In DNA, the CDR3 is TGTGCCAGCAGTAGGACTGCGGGTCCTTCCAACTATGGCTACACCTTC.

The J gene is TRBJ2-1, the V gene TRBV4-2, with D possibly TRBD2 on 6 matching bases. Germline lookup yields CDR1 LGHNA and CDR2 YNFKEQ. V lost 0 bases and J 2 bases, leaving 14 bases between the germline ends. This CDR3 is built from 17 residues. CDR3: CASSQDRWGLTYNEQFF. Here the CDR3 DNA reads TGTGCCAGCAGCCAAGACCGATGGGGACTCACCTACAATGAGCAGTTCTTC.

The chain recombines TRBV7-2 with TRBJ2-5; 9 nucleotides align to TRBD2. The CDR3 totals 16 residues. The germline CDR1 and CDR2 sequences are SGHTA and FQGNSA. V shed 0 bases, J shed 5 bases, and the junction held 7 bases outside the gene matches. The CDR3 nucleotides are TGTGCCAGCAGCTTAGCCTCCCTAGCGGGACGGGAGACCCAGTACTTC. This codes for CASSLASLAGRETQYF.

CDR3 residues: CASRGQGLSNEKLFF. The CDR3, as DNA: TGCGCCAGCAGGGGACAGGGGCTTTCTAATGAAAAACTGTTTTTT. The J gene is TRBJ1-4, the V gene TRBV5-1; TRBD1 aligns across 10 bases. This CDR3 region has 15 residues. Trimming took 5 bases from V and 3 from J; bases not matched to a gene: 4. CDR1 is SGHRS and CDR2 is YFSETQ in the germline V gene.

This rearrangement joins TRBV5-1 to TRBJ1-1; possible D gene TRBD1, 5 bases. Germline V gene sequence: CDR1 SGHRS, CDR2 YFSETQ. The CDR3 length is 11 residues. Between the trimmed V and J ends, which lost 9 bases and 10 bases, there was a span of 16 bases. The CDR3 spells CAKGDYERAFF. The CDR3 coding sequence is TGCGCCAAAGGGGACTACGAGAGAGCTTTCTTT.

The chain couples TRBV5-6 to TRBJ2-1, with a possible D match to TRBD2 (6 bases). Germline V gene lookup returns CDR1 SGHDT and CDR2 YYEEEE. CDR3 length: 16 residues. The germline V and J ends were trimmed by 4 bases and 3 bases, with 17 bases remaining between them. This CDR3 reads CASSQTAGTRYNEQFF. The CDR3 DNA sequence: TGTGCCAGCAGCCAAACCGCCGGGACTCGCTACAATGAGCAGTTCTTC.

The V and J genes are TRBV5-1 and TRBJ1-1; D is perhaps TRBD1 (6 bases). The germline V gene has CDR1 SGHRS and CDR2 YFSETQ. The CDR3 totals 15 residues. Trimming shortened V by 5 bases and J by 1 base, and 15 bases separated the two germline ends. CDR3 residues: CASSRQEGGNTEAFF. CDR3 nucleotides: TGCGCCAGCAGTCGACAGGAAGGAGGGAACACTGAAGCTTTCTTT.

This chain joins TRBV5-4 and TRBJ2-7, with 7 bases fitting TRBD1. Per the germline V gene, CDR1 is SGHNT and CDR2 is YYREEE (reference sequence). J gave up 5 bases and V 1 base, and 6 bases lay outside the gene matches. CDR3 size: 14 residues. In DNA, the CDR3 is TGTGCCAGCAGCTTGAGACAGGGTATCAACGAGCAGTACTTC. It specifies CASSLRQGINEQYF.

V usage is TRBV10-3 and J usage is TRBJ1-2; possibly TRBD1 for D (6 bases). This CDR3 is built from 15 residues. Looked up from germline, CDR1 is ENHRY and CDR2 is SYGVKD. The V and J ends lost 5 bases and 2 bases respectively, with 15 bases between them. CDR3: CAISTPGGPNYGYTF. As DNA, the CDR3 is TGTGCCATCAGTACCCCGGGGGGGCCGAACTATGGCTACACCTTC.

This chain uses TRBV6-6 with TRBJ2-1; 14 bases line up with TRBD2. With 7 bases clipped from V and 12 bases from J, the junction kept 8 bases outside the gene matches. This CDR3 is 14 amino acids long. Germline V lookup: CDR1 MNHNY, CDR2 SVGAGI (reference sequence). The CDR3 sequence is CASTRGTSGSGQFF. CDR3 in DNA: TGTGCCAGCACCAGGGGGACTAGCGGGAGTGGGCAGTTCTTC.

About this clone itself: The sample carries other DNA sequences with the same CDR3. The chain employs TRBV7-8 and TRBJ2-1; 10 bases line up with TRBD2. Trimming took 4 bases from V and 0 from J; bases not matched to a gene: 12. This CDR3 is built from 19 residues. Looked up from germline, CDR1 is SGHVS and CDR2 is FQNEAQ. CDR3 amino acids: CASSSLPLAGMSSYNEQFF. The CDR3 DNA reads TGTGCCAGCAGCTCGCTCCCACTAGCGGGAATGAGCTCCTACAATGAGCAGTTCTTC.

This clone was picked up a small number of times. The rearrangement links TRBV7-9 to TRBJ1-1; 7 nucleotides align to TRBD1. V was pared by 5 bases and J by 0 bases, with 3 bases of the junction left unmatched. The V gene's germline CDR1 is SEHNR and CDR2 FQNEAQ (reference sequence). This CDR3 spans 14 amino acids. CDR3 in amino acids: CASSPGTVNTEAFF. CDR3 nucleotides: TGTGCCAGCAGCCCCGGGACAGTGAACACTGAAGCTTTCTTT.

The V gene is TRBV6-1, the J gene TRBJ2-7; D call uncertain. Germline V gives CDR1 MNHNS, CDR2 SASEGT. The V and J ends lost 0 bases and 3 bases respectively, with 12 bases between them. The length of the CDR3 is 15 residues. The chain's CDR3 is CASSEAPRGYYEQYF. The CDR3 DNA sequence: TGTGCCAGCAGTGAAGCCCCGCGCGGCTACTACGAGCAGTACTTC.

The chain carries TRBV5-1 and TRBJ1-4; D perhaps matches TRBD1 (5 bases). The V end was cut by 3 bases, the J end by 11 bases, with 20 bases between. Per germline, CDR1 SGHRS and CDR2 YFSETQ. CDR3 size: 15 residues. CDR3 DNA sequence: TGCGCCAGCAGCTCCGGGACGACGGGGGGAGATAAACTGTTTTTT. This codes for CASSSGTTGGDKLFF.

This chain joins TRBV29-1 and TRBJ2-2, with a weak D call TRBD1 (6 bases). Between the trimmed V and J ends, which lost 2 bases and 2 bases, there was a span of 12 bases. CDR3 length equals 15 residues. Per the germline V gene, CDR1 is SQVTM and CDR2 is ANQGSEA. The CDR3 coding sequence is TGCAGCGTTGAATTTTCGGACAGCAACACCGGGGAGCTGTTTTTT. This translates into CSVEFSDSNTGELFF.

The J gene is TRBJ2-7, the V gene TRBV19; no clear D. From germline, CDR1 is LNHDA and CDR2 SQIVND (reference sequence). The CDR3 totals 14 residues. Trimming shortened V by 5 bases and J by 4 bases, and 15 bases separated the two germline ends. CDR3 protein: CASSSLLFLYEQYF. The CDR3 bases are TGTGCCAGTAGTTCCCTCCTTTTTCTGTACGAGCAGTACTTC.

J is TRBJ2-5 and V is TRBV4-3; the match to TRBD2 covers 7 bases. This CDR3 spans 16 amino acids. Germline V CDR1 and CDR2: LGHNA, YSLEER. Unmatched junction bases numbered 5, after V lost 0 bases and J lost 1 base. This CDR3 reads CASSQDLASGQETQYF. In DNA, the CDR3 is TGCGCCAGCAGCCAAGATCTGGCTAGCGGCCAAGAGACCCAGTACTTC.

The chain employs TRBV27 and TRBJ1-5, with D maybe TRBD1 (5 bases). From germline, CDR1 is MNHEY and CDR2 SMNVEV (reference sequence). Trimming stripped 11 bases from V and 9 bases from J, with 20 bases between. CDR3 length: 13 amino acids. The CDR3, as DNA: TGTGCCGTTGCCGGACATGGGGTCGGGCCCCAGCATTTT. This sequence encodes CAVAGHGVGPQHF.